The following is a T cell receptor beta chain sequence with its context. Its binding antigen is unknown. Within one base of it there is no much larger clone, and no base qualities were kept. The sample belongs to a study of T cell changes during pregnancy in multiple sclerosis (dated by TCRdb to the late 2010s). Study-level background: In women with multiple sclerosis, the researchers looked at how the T cell repertoire shifted as pregnancy progressed.

The library relied on the immunoSEQ multiplex PCR assay. TCRdb mirrors the immuneACCESS table, restricted to in-frame sequences. Some clones are absent from its copies; in checked studies, under half trace to an unresolved V gene, and the reason for the others is unknown. Across this sample there are some 70,000 clones, with 75% to 90% seen only once. Of the sample, roughly 3.3% is held by the ten largest clones. V trim: 2 bases; J trim: 5 bases; unmatched bases: 8. CDR1 MRHNA and CDR2 SNTAGT are derived from the germline V gene. The CDR3 numbers 16 residues from cysteine through phenylalanine. Just the 48-base CDR3 DNA is kept, in frame starting at base 1.

Sequenced here: peripheral blood, sampled before pregnancy. The receptor's source is a female donor with multiple sclerosis, enrolled in a pregnancy study. The rearranged chain carries TRBV6-4 and TRBJ2-1; 8 middle bases align to TRBD1. This receptor carries the CDR3 CASSDGEGQGDNEQFF. In nucleotide form, the sequence is TGTGCCAGCAGTGACGGGGAAGGACAGGGCGACAATGAGCAGTTCTTC.